This T cell receptor (beta chain) derives from a study of early T cells in non-severe SARS-CoV-2 infection. Study as a whole: Unpaired chains resulted from sequencing bulk RNA of unsorted whole blood. Overall study results and limits: The VDJdb matching leaned toward anti-spike CD8 responses and overlooked private and CD4 specificities.

The junction had 20 bases not matched to a gene; V was cut back by 8 bases and J by 4 bases. The CDR3 sequence is 19 residues long. Germline assignment: CDR1 SGHVS and CDR2 FQNEAQ. This clonotype was seen ten or more times. The antigen is not known. Unique molecular identifiers were added to individual cDNA molecules. TCRdb reprocessed the 5' RACE reads with MiXCR, giving one entry per CDR3 protein. In the table there are under 50,000 distinct CDR3 sequences, around 6% of which are singletons. This TCR came from an adult who was a healthcare worker with PCR-confirmed SARS-CoV-2 infection or an uninfected control (not recorded which). Sample: whole blood. The rearrangement uses TRBV7-8 and TRBJ2-4; 10 nucleotides match TRBD2. The CDR3 spells CASVPTGLAGARGKNIQYF. In DNA, the CDR3 is TGTGCCAGCGTCCCTACGGGGCTAGCGGGGGCCAGGGGGAAAAACATTCAGTACTTC.